This TCR beta chain was sequenced during a study of CD8+ T cells in alopecia areata. The study's findings and limits: Lesional scalp, especially alopecia totalis/universalis, showed higher clonality than normal scalp.

Extraction and reverse transcription of RNA yielded cDNA as the sequencing template. Profiling relied on immunoSEQ multiplex PCR, and the TCRdb table lists in-frame clones only, not all of them. Of 45,000 to 70,000 clones detected, around 96% appear once; the ten largest clones hold around a quarter. Germline V CDR1 and CDR2: MGHRA, YSYEKL. The CDR3 consists of 17 residues. The V segment lost 1 base and the J segment 4 bases; nucleotides outside the gene matches: 8. As for this clone: The antigen is undetermined.

Material: CD8+ T cells sorted from blood, obtained at week 0. J is TRBJ2-3 and V is TRBV4-1, with 10 bases that match TRBD2. The receptor was derived from a human donor with alopecia areata. In nucleotides, the CDR3 is TGCGCCAGCAGCCAAGGGTGGGCTAGCGGGGGCGCAGATACGCAGTATTTT. Its translation: CASSQGWASGGADTQYF.